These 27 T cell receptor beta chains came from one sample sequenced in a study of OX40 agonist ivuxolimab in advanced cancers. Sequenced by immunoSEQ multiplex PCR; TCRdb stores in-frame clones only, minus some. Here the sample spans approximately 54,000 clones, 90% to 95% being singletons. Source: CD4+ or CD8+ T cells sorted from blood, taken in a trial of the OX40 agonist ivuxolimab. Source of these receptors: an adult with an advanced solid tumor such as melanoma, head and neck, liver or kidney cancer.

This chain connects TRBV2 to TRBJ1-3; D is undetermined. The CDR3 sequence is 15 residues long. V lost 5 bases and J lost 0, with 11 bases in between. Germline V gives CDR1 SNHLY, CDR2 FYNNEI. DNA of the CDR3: TGTGCCAGCAGTCGACGGTGGTCCTCTGGAAACACCATATATTTT. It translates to CASSRRWSSGNTIYF.

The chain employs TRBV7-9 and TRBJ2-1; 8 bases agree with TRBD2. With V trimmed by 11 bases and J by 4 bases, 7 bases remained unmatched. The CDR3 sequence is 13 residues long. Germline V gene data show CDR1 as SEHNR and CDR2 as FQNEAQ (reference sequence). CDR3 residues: CAGERGLYNEQFF. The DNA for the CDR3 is TGTGCCGGGGAGCGGGGGCTTTACAATGAGCAGTTCTTC.

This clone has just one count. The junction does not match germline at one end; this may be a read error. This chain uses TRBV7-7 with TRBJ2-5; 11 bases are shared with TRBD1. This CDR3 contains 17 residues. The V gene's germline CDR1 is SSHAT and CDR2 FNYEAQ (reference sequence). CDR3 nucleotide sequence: TGTGCTAGCAGCTTAGAAGCCGGGACAGGGGGTGGAGAGACCCAGTACTTC. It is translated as CASSLEAGTGGGETQYF.

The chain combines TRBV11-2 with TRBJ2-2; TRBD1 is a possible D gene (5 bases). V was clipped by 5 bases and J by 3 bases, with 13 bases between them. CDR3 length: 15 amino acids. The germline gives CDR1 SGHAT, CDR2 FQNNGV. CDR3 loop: CASSHITGYTGELFF. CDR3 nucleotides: TGTGCCAGCAGCCACATAACAGGTTACACCGGGGAGCTGTTTTTT.

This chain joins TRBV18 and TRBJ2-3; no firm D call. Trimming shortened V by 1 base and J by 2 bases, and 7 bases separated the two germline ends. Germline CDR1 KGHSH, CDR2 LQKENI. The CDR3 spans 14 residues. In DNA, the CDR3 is TGTGCCAGCTCACCACAACGGGCCACAGATACGCAGTATTTT. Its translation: CASSPQRATDTQYF.

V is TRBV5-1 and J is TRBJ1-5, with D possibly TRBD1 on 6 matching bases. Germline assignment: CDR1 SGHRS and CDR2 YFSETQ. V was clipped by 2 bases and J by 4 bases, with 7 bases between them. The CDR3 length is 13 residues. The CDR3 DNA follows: TGCGCCAGCAGCTTCACAGGGAATCAGCCCCAGCATTTT. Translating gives CASSFTGNQPQHF.

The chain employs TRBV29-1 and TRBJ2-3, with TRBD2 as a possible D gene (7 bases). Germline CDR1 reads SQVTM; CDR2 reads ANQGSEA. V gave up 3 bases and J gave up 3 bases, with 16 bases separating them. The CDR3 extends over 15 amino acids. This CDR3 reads CSVDGSGGPTDTQYF. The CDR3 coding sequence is TGCAGCGTTGATGGTTCGGGGGGCCCTACAGATACGCAGTATTTT.

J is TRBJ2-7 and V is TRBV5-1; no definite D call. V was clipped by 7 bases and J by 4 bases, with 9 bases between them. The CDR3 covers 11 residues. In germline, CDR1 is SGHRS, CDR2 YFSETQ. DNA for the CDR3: TGCGCCAGCGGATTAGGGTACGAGCAGTACTTC. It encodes CASGLGYEQYF.

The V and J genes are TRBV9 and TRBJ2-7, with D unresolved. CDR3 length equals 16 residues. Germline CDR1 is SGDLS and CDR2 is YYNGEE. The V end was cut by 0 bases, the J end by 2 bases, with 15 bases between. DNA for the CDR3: TGTGCCAGCAGCGTAGAAGTAAGGGTAGGGCCCTACGAGCAGTACTTC. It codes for CASSVEVRVGPYEQYF.

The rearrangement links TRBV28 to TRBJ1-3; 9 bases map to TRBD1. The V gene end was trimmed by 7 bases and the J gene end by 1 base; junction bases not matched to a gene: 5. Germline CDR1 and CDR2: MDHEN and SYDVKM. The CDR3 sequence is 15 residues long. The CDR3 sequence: CASKTGTGSGNTIYF. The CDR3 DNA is TGTGCCAGCAAAACCGGGACAGGGTCTGGAAACACCATATATTTT.

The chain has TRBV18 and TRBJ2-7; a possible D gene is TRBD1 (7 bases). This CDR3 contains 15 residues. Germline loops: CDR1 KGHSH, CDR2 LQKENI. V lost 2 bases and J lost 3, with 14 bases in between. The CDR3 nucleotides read TGTGCCAGCTCACCAAGGAACAGGGGAGGCTACGAGCAGTACTTC. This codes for CASSPRNRGGYEQYF.

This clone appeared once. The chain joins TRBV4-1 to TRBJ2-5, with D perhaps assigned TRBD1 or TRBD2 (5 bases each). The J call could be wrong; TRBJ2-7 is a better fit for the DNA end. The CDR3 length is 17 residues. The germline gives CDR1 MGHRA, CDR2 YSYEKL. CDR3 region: CASSQGLVGPALYEQYF. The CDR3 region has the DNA TGCGCCAGCAGCCAAGGGTTGGTGGGACCAGCGCTCTACGAGCAGTACTTC.

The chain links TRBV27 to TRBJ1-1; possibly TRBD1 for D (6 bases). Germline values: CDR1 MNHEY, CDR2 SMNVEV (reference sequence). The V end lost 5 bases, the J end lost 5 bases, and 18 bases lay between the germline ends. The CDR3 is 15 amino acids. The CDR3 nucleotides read TGTGCCAGCAGTGGCGGGACAACGATCTTGACTGAAGCTTTCTTT. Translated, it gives CASSGGTTILTEAFF.

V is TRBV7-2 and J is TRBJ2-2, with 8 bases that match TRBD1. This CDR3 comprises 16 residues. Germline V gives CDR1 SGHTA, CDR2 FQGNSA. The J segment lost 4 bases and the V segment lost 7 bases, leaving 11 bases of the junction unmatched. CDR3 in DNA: TGTGCCAGCACCAAAGGGGGGACAGGAGGCACCGGGGAGCTGTTTTTT. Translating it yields CASTKGGTGGTGELFF.

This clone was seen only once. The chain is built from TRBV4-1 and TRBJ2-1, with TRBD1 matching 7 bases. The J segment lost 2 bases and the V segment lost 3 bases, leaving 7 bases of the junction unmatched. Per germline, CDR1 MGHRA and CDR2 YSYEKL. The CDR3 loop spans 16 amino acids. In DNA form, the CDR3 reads TGCGCCAGCAGCCATGCCGACAGGGTCGCCTACAATGAGCAGTTCTTC. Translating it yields CASSHADRVAYNEQFF.

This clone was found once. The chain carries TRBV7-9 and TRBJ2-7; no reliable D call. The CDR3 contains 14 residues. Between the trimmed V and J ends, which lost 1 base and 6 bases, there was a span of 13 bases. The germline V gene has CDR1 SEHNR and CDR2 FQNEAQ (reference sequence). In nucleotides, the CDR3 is TGTGCCAGCAGCTTAGTACAGCTAGGATCCGAGCAGTACTTC. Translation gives CASSLVQLGSEQYF.

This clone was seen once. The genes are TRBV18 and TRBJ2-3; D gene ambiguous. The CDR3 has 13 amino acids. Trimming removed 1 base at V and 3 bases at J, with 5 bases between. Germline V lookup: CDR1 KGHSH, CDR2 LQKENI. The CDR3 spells CASSPQGTDTQYF. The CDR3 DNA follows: TGTGCCAGCTCACCACAGGGAACAGATACGCAGTATTTT.

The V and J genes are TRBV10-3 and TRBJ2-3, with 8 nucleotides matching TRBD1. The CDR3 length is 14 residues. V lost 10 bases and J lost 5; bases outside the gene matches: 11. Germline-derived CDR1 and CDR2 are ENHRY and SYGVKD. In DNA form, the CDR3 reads TGTGCCACTTCGACAGGGGCCTTGGGAGATACGCAGTATTTT. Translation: CATSTGALGDTQYF.

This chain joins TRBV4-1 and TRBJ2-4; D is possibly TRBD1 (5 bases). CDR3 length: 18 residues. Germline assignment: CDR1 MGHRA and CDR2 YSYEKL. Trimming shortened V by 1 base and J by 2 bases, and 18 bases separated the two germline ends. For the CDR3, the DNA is TGCGCCAGCAGCCAAGGCCCCCAGGGTATTAGAACCAAAAACATTCAGTACTTC. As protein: CASSQGPQGIRTKNIQYF.

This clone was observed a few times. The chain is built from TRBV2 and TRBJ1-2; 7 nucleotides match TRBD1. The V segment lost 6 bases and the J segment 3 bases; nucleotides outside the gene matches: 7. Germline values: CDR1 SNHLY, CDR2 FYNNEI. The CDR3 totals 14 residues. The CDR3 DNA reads TGTGCCAGCAGGAGGGGGCTCGGCGACTATGGCTACACCTTC. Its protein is CASRRGLGDYGYTF.

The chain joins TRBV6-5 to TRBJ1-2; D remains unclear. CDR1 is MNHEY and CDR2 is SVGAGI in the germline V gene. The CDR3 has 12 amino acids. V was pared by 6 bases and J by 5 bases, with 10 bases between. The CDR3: CASRRPHYGYTF. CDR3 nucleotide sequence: TGTGCCAGCAGAAGACCACATTATGGCTACACCTTC.

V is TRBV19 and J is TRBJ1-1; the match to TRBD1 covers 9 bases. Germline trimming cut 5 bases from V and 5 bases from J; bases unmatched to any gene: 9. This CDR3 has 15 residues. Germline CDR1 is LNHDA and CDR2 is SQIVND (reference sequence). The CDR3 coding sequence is TGTGCCAGTAGTGGGGGGACAGGGAGGTGGACTGAAGCTTTCTTT. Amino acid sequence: CASSGGTGRWTEAFF.

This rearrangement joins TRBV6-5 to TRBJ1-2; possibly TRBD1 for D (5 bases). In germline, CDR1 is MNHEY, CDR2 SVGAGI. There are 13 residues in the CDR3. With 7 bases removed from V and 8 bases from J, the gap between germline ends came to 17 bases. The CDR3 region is CASMGRIPTGYTF. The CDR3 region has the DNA TGTGCCAGCATGGGACGCATCCCGACGGGCTACACCTTC.

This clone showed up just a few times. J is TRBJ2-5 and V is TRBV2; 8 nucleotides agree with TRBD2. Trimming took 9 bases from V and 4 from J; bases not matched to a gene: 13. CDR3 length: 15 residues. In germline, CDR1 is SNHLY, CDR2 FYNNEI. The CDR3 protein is CASQAGGGLGETQYF. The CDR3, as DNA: TGTGCCAGTCAGGCGGGAGGAGGATTGGGAGAGACCCAGTACTTC.

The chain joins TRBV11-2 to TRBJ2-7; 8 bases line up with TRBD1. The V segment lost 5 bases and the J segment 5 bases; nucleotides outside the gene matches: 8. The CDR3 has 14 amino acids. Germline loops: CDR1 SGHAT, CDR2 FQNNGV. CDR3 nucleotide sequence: TGTGCCAGCAGCCTTAGGACAGGGTTGGACGAGCAGTACTTC. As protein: CASSLRTGLDEQYF.

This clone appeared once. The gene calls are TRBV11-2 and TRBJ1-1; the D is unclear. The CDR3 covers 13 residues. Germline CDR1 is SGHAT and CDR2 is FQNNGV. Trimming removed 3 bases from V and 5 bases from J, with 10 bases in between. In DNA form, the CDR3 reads TGTGCCAGCAGCTTCACTCTCCGGACTGAAGCTTTCTTT. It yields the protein CASSFTLRTEAFF.

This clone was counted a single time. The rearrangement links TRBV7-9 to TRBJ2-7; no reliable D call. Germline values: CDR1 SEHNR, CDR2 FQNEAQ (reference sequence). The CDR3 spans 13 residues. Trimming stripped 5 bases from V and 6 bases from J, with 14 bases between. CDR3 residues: CASSKNGVGEQYF. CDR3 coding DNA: TGTGCCAGCAGCAAGAATGGGGTAGGCGAGCAGTACTTC. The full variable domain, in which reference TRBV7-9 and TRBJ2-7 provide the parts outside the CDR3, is DTGVSQNPRHKITKRGQNVTFRCDPISEHNRLYWYRQTLGQGPEFLTYFQNEAQLEKSRLLSDRFSAERPKGSFSTLEIQRTEQGDSAMYLCASSKNGVGEQYFGPGTRLTVT.